These T cell receptor beta chains were read from a single sample in a study of identical twins. TCRdb used MiXCR to reprocess the 5' RACE reads, holding one entry per CDR3 protein. There are approximately 700,000 distinct CDR3 sequences in the sample; 15% to 20% occur only once, and approximately 14% lies in the top ten. This sample also belongs to another study, concerning T cells expressing NK-cell markers.

Sequenced: PBMCs. All receptors come from a woman between 18 and 30 years old in good health. Each CDR3 is given with its conserved first and last residue. D genes are given only for firm matches. The size of a clone is reported for some rows only, either as once, few or many, or as a class for expanded clones.

TRBV6-5,-,-,TRBJ1-6,TGTGCCAGCAGTTACTCCTTGAAGTCCTATAATTCACCCCTCCACTTT,CASSYSLKSYNSPLHF
TRBV6-1,-,TRBD1,TRBJ2-7,TGTGCCAGCAGCGACGGACAGGGAACAAGCGAGCAGTACTTC,CASSDGQGTSEQYF
TRBV10-3,-,TRBD1,TRBJ1-6,TGTGCCATCGGACAGGGTTCACCCCTCCACTTT,CAIGQGSPLHF
TRBV12-3/TRBV12-4,few,-,TRBJ1-1,TGTGCCAGCAGTTGGGACACGGGTACTGAAGCTTTCTTT,CASSWDTGTEAFF
TRBV7-2,-,TRBD2,TRBJ2-5,TGTGCCAGCAGCCCCCAAACAGCGGGGGGAGAGACCCAGTACTTC,CASSPQTAGGETQYF
TRBV20-1,-,-,TRBJ2-7,TGCAGTGCTAGACGGACGATCCAGGGAGACGAGCAGTACTTC,CSARRTIQGDEQYF
TRBV2,few,-,TRBJ2-7,TGTGCCAGCAGTGAGCGGGCGGGGCCATCCTACGAGCAGTACTTC,CASSERAGPSYEQYF
TRBV20-1,-,TRBD2,TRBJ2-1,TGCAGTGCTAGAAAGGTAGCGGGAAATACTGATGAGCAGTTCTTC,CSARKVAGNTDEQFF
TRBV7-3,-,TRBD2,TRBJ2-7,TGTGCCAGCAGCTTCGGCGGGGGGGCTCTCGAGCAGTACTTC,CASSFGGGALEQYF
TRBV7-3,few,TRBD2,TRBJ2-4,TGTGCCAGCAGCTTAGGGGAGGGAGGTATCCAGTACTTC,CASSLGEGGIQYF
TRBV10-3,-,TRBD2,TRBJ2-1,TGTGCCATCAGTGAGGAGGGGACTAGCGGAAAGAATGAGCAGTTCTTC,CAISEEGTSGKNEQFF
TRBV5-1,few,TRBD2,TRBJ2-5,TGCGCCAGCAGCTTTTTAGCGGGGGACCAAGAGACCCAGTACTTC,CASSFLAGDQETQYF
TRBV7-9,-,TRBD1,TRBJ1-6,TGTGCCAGCAGCTTGGGGACAGGGAGGGAATCACCCCTCCACTTT,CASSLGTGRESPLHF
TRBV12-3/TRBV12-4,few,-,TRBJ2-3,TGTGCCAGCACCGATCTAGATACGCAGTATTTT,CASTDLDTQYF
TRBV2,-,TRBD1,TRBJ1-5,TGTGCCAGCAGTGAAACGACAGGGCCGAATCAGCCCCAGCATTTT,CASSETTGPNQPQHF
TRBV7-2,many,-,TRBJ1-2,TGTGCCAGCAGCTTAGGCCTATATGGCTACACCTTC,CASSLGLYGYTF
TRBV12-3/TRBV12-4,many,-,TRBJ2-7,TGTGCCAGCAGTTTCAGTAGGTACGAGCAGTACTTC,CASSFSRYEQYF
TRBV12-3/TRBV12-4,many,-,TRBJ2-1,TGTGCCAGCAGTCCGCAGGGCTATGAGCAGTTCTTC,CASSPQGYEQFF
TRBV18,-,-,TRBJ2-7,TGTGCCAGCTCACCACCCTCCAGGGGGACTTACGAGCAGTACTTC,CASSPPSRGTYEQYF
TRBV2,-,-,TRBJ1-6,TGTGCCAGCAGTGAACAGGCCGCTGATAATTCACCCCTCCACTTT,CASSEQAADNSPLHF
TRBV20-1,few,TRBD1,TRBJ1-1,TGCAGTGCTGATGACCGCCAGGGGGCGGGGACTGAAGCTTTCTTT,CSADDRQGAGTEAFF
TRBV4-1,-,TRBD1,TRBJ1-1,TGCGCCAGCAGACGGACAGGGGTCGGAAGGGCTTTCTTT,CASRRTGVGRAFF